Listed here are 25 T cell receptor beta chains from one sample, sequenced in a study of CXCR3 chemokines and chemotherapy response in bladder cancer. TCRdb processed the PCR reads anew with MiXCR; each CDR3 protein has one entry. The data contain some 1,300 distinct CDR3 sequences, about 19% of them singletons. Sample acquisition took place from a patient whose treatment included neoadjuvant chemotherapy. The receptors shown here come from a human donor with bladder cancer that did not respond to neoadjuvant chemotherapy.

This clonotype showed up many times. This rearrangement joins TRBV20-1 to TRBJ2-1; D is possibly TRBD2 (5 bases). Germline-derived CDR1 and CDR2 are DFQATT and SNEGSKA (reference sequence). V gave up 4 bases and J gave up 9 bases, with 19 bases separating them. This CDR3 region has 14 residues. The CDR3 loop reads CSAISGLRVGEQFF. CDR3 bases: TGCAGTGCTATAAGCGGCCTAAGGGTGGGTGAGCAGTTCTTC.

This clonotype was counted between two and nine times. The V call is TRBV2, the J call TRBJ2-1; 12 positions match TRBD2. This CDR3 contains 12 residues. Germline V gene data show CDR1 as SNHLY and CDR2 as FYNNEI. J gave up 9 bases and V 7 bases, and 1 base lay outside the gene matches. CDR3 region: CASTSGRGEQFF. CDR3 nucleotides: TGTGCCAGCACTAGCGGGAGGGGTGAGCAGTTCTTC.

In this sample, this clonotype is medium-sized. The chain is built from TRBV30 and TRBJ2-1; the match to TRBD1 covers 9 bases. Trimming cost V 6 bases and J 4 bases; bases outside gene matches: 4. Germline V gene lookup returns CDR1 GTSNPN and CDR2 SVGIG (reference sequence). The length of the CDR3 is 13 residues. The CDR3 sequence is CACMDRGYNEQFF. For the CDR3, the DNA is TGTGCCTGCATGGACAGGGGTTACAATGAGCAGTTCTTC.

This clonotype is deemed large. V is TRBV7-2 and J is TRBJ2-3, with D possibly matching TRBD2 (5 bases). In germline, CDR1 is SGHTA, CDR2 FQGNSA. V was trimmed by 2 bases and J by 4 bases, leaving 10 bases between them. The CDR3 runs to 14 residues. The CDR3 protein is CASSLSLASDTQYF. The DNA for the CDR3 is TGTGCCAGCAGCTTAAGTCTAGCCTCAGATACGCAGTATTTT.

By sample share, this clonotype is medium-sized (0.01 to 0.1%). The CDR3 bases are TGTGCCAGCTCACTAACCGGATCTCCCACCGGGGAGCTGTTTTTT. Its translation: CASSLTGSPTGELFF. This chain links TRBV18 with TRBJ2-2; D ambiguous. V lost 4 bases, J lost 4 bases, and 13 bases lay in between. This CDR3 contains 15 residues. From germline, CDR1 is KGHSH and CDR2 LQKENI.

Sample share makes this clonotype large. The V call is TRBV5-6, the J call TRBJ2-1; the D is unclear. V lost 1 base to trimming and J lost 4 bases, with 6 bases between them. The CDR3 is made up of 13 amino acids. CDR1 and CDR2 from the germline V gene are SGHDT and YYEEEE. CDR3 sequence: CASSLRRYNEQFF. The CDR3 DNA reads TGTGCCAGCAGCTTGAGGCGGTACAATGAGCAGTTCTTC. Full variable domain (remainder filled in from reference TRBV5-6 and TRBJ2-1): DAGVTQSPTHLIKTRGQQVTLRCSPKSGHDTVSWYQQALGQGPQFIFQYYEEEERQRGNFPDRFSGHQFPNYSSELNVNALLLGDSALYLCASSLRRYNEQFFGPGTRLTVL.

By its share, this clonotype is medium-sized (0.01 to 0.1%). The chain employs TRBV24-1 and TRBJ2-5; TRBD1 aligns across 9 bases. This CDR3 has 15 amino acids. CDR1 and CDR2 from the germline V gene are KGHDR and SFDVKD. V lost 4 bases to trimming and J lost 5 bases; unmatched junction nucleotides: 7. The CDR3 here is CATSDTGGAGETQYF. In DNA form, the CDR3 reads TGTGCCACCAGTGACACAGGGGGCGCGGGGGAGACCCAGTACTTC.

At least ten counts were recorded for this clonotype. The chain links TRBV2 to TRBJ2-7, with D maybe TRBD2 (6 bases). Looked up from germline, CDR1 is SNHLY and CDR2 is FYNNEI. V was clipped by 6 bases and J by 2 bases, with 14 bases between them. This CDR3 comprises 14 residues. CDR3 sequence (DNA): TGTGCCAGCAGCAAGGACGGGGGTACCTACGAGCAGTACTTC. Amino acid sequence: CASSKDGGTYEQYF.

The rearrangement uses TRBV27 and TRBJ1-2; 11 nucleotides match TRBD1. The CDR3 is 14 residues long. V lost 8 bases and J lost 0; bases outside the gene matches: 2. The V gene's germline CDR1 is MNHEY and CDR2 SMNVEV (reference sequence). The CDR3 is CASRDRGSNYGYTF. In nucleotides, the CDR3 is TGTGCCAGCCGGGACAGGGGGTCTAACTATGGCTACACCTTC.

By sample share, this clonotype is large. The genes are TRBV19 and TRBJ1-1; 8 bases fit TRBD1. Germline V gene data show CDR1 as LNHDA and CDR2 as SQIVND (reference sequence). The CDR3 is 14 residues long. V dropped 6 bases and J dropped 4; count of bases not matched to a gene: 7. CDR3 in amino acids: CASSSDRESTEAFF. The CDR3, as DNA: TGTGCCAGTAGCTCGGACAGGGAATCCACTGAAGCTTTCTTT.

To note about this clonotype: This probably arose from a read error, given a far larger clone one base away. This chain joins TRBV24-1 and TRBJ1-1; D gene ambiguous. The CDR3 totals 15 residues. V was trimmed by 11 bases and J by 6 bases, leaving 24 bases between them. CDR1 is KGHDR, CDR2 SFDVKD, per germline. CDR3 sequence reads: CASSSTLSRYSEAFF. The CDR3 DNA reads TGTGCCAGCAGCTCCACCCTGAGCAGGTATTCTGAAGCTTTCTTT.

This clonotype has a count of ten or more. The chain uses TRBV12-3 or TRBV12-4 and TRBJ2-7, with D uncertain. Trimming left V 2 bases short and J 1 base short, with 6 bases between. This CDR3 has 13 residues. The CDR3 coding sequence is TGTGCCAGCAGTTTAACGGGTTCCTACGAGCAGTACTTC. This gives the protein CASSLTGSYEQYF.

By frequency in the sample, this clonotype is medium-sized (0.01 to 0.1%). The rearrangement joins TRBV6-1 to TRBJ2-3, with unresolved D. Looked up from germline, CDR1 is MNHNS and CDR2 is SASEGT. This CDR3 is built from 16 residues. With 2 bases removed from V and 0 bases from J, the gap between germline ends came to 12 bases. The CDR3 spells CASSERPGTSTDTQYF. In DNA, the CDR3 is TGTGCCAGCAGTGAACGGCCAGGTACTAGCACAGATACGCAGTATTTT.

This clonotype was observed at least ten times. V usage is TRBV5-5 and J usage is TRBJ2-7; D remains unclear. This CDR3 is 12 amino acids long. V gave up 3 bases and J gave up 3 bases, with 7 bases separating them. CDR1 and CDR2 from the germline V gene are SGHKS and YYEKEE (reference sequence). CDR3 nucleotide sequence: TGTGCCAGCAGCTCGAACCTCTACGAGCAGTACTTC. Its translation is CASSSNLYEQYF.

This clonotype was found a few times. The V call is TRBV4-1, the J call TRBJ1-2, with TRBD1 as a possible D gene (6 bases). Germline lookup yields CDR1 MGHRA and CDR2 YSYEKL. The CDR3 spans 15 residues. Trimming removed 2 bases at V and 0 bases at J, with 10 bases between. CDR3 protein: CASSQPGQANYGYTF. CDR3 DNA sequence: TGCGCCAGCAGCCAACCGGGACAAGCTAACTATGGCTACACCTTC.

The chain carries TRBV6-7 and TRBJ2-5; D not resolved. TRBV6-7 is an ORF, and what it does is uncertain. With 5 bases removed from V and 1 base from J, the gap between germline ends came to 11 bases. This CDR3 is 14 amino acids long. This CDR3 is CASSQDEFQETQYF. For the CDR3, the DNA is TGTGCCAGCAGTCAGGACGAATTCCAAGAGACCCAGTACTTC.

This clonotype is termed large (0.1 to 1%). The chain combines TRBV6-6 with TRBJ2-3, with 7 bases that match TRBD1. V dropped 2 bases and J dropped 0; count of bases not matched to a gene: 8. Germline V CDR1 and CDR2: MNHNY, SVGAGI (reference sequence). The CDR3 spans 17 residues. CDR3 DNA: TGTGCCAGCAGTTACGACGCCGGGACAGCTAGCACAGATACGCAGTATTTT. Its translation: CASSYDAGTASTDTQYF.

This clonotype is labeled as large (0.1 to 1%). CDR3 DNA sequence: TGTGCCAGCAGGAAAACTGGCGCCGACAATGAGCAGTTCTTC. Translation gives CASRKTGADNEQFF. The J gene is TRBJ2-1, the V gene TRBV6-1; D gene uncertain. The V gene's germline CDR1 is MNHNS and CDR2 SASEGT. V was pared by 6 bases and J by 5 bases, with 14 bases between. There are 14 residues in the CDR3.

In this sample, this clonotype is medium-sized (0.01 to 0.1%). This chain connects TRBV30 to TRBJ1-6; no reliable D call. The V gene lost 0 bases and the J gene lost 0 bases, with 12 bases spanning the gap. This CDR3 contains 17 residues. Germline V gene sequence: CDR1 GTSNPN, CDR2 SVGIG (reference sequence). The CDR3 nucleotides are TGTGCCTGGAGTGTATCTGGGTATAGCTCCTATAATTCACCCCTCCACTTT. This translates into CAWSVSGYSSYNSPLHF.

This clonotype is classed as medium-sized. V gene TRBV19 combines with J gene TRBJ2-6; a weak D match, TRBD2 (6 bases). The CDR3 runs 15 residues. Germline values: CDR1 LNHDA, CDR2 SQIVND (reference sequence). V lost 10 bases and J lost 2, with 15 bases in between. In DNA form, the CDR3 reads TGTGCCACGGGCGGCCGGGGGACTGGGGCCAACGTCCTGACTTTC. This sequence encodes CATGGRGTGANVLTF.

Points on this clonotype: This is likely an artifact of a read error, given a far larger clone one base away. This chain connects TRBV6-6 to TRBJ2-7; D is unresolved. Germline loops: CDR1 MNHNY, CDR2 SVGAGI (reference sequence). The CDR3 is made up of 13 amino acids. V lost 5 bases and J 5 bases, leaving 13 bases between the germline ends. This CDR3 is CASSEPRRDEQYF. CDR3 in DNA: TGTGCCAGCAGTGAGCCTCGGCGAGACGAGCAGTACTTC.

Points on this clonotype: It is unclear where the CDR3 begins or ends on the DNA, so no DNA is shown, and the CDR3 is as TCRdb lists it. V usage is TRBV25-1 and J usage is TRBJ1-1; the D call TRBD1 from the table was never checked on the DNA. The CDR3 is 13 residues long, counting both termini. Looked up from germline, CDR1 is MGHDK and CDR2 is SYGVNS. The CDR3 sequence: CASGVGGGTESFF.

This clonotype is large by share. This chain connects TRBV7-2 to TRBJ2-1; TRBD1 matches at 7 bases. The CDR3 loop spans 14 amino acids. Germline CDR1 is SGHTA and CDR2 is FQGNSA. The J segment lost 5 bases and the V segment lost 1 base, leaving 2 bases of the junction unmatched. CDR3 in amino acids: CASSLVGGHNEQFF. The CDR3 DNA reads TGTGCCAGCAGCTTAGTAGGGGGCCACAATGAGCAGTTCTTC.

This clonotype is deemed medium-sized. V gene TRBV19 combines with J gene TRBJ2-1; TRBD2 matches at 15 bases. The CDR3 is 17 amino acids. Germline loops: CDR1 LNHDA, CDR2 SQIVND (reference sequence). V trimming: 5 bases; J trimming: 6 bases; junction bases outside the gene matches: 8. The DNA of the CDR3 is TGTGCCAGTAGTCCGCGGACTAGCGGGAGGGCCGGCAATGAGCAGTTCTTC. It yields the protein CASSPRTSGRAGNEQFF. The entire variable domain, with the rest obtained from reference TRBV19 and TRBJ2-1, is as follows: DGGITQSPKYLFRKEGQNVTLSCEQNLNHDAMYWYRQDPGQGLRLIYYSQIVNDFQKGDIAEGYSVSREKKESFPLTVTSAQKNPTAFYLCASSPRTSGRAGNEQFFGPGTRLTVL.

By share, this clonotype counts as medium-sized (0.01 to 0.1%). This rearrangement joins TRBV18 to TRBJ1-2; a weak D match, TRBD1 (5 bases). The V end was cut by 3 bases, the J end by 8 bases, with 16 bases between. Germline CDR1 reads KGHSH; CDR2 reads LQKENI. The CDR3 sequence is 14 residues long. As DNA, the CDR3 is TGTGCCAGCTCACCCAGCGAAGGGGCGTCGGGCTACACCTTC. Its translation is CASSPSEGASGYTF.